This TCR beta chain was recorded in a study of blood T cell repertoires in COVID-19. The table came from immunoSEQ multiplex PCR; TCRdb's copy has only in-frame clones and leaves some out. The table includes some 95,000 clones, about four fifths detected once. V lost 2 bases and J 0 bases, leaving 7 bases between the germline ends. There are 15 residues in the CDR3. Germline CDR1 and CDR2: SGHAT and FQNNGV. The sequence was obtained from a man aged 65 to 79 with acute or convalescent COVID-19. The sequencing input was peripheral blood. This chain joins TRBV11-2 and TRBJ1-4, with a weak D call TRBD1 (5 bases). CDR3 protein: CASSLKDTTNEKLFF. In DNA, the CDR3 is TGTGCCAGCAGCTTAAAGGACACAACTAATGAAAAACTGTTTTTT.